Listed below are T cell receptor beta chains from one sample, sequenced in a study of T-cell memory formation after mild COVID-19. TCRdb independently ran MiXCR on the 5' RACE reads; one entry per CDR3 protein. The sample contains about 260,000 distinct CDR3 sequences, 15% to 20% of which appear only once. Sample: PBMCs or a T cell subset sorted from them (not recorded which). The receptor set was obtained from a man younger than 35 who had mild COVID-19 (a few samples of this study predate the infection). Cell type and time point are not known. Each CDR3 is given with its conserved first and last residue. The order of the fields is J gene, D gene, V gene, clone size, CDR3 protein, CDR3 DNA. A D gene is named only where the DNA matches it firmly. Clone size is shown for a subset of rows, as once, few, many or a class of expanded clone.

TRBJ2-2 | - | TRBV4-3 | - | CASSQVLGGELFF | TGCGCCAGCAGCCAAGTACTAGGCGGGGAGCTGTTTTTT
TRBJ1-2 | TRBD1 | TRBV20-1 | - | CSARDRDRSGYTF | TGCAGTGCTAGAGATCGGGACAGGAGTGGCTACACCTTC
TRBJ2-5 | - | TRBV29-1 | - | CSVEDAHRTRKETQYF | TGCAGCGTTGAAGATGCCCACCGGACGAGAAAAGAGACCCAGTACTTC
TRBJ2-2 | - | TRBV12-3/TRBV12-4 | - | CASRNLAPGELFF | TGTGCCAGCAGGAACTTGGCCCCCGGGGAGCTGTTTTTT
TRBJ1-5 | - | TRBV15 | many | CATSRADQPQHF | TGTGCCACCAGCAGAGCAGATCAGCCCCAGCATTTT
TRBJ2-5 | TRBD1 | TRBV20-1 | - | CSARPRTGSGETQYF | TGCAGTGCTAGACCGAGGACAGGGTCGGGAGAGACCCAGTACTTC
TRBJ1-5 | - | TRBV28 | few | CASSLFLISRPQHF | TGTGCCAGCAGTTTATTCCTTATTAGCCGGCCCCAGCATTTT
TRBJ1-1 | - | TRBV19 | few | CASTLGTMATEAFF | TGTGCCAGTACACTAGGGACCATGGCTACTGAAGCTTTCTTT
TRBJ2-5 | - | TRBV15 | few | CATSSQAGELGETQYF | TGTGCCACCAGCAGCCAAGCAGGGGAGCTGGGGGAGACCCAGTACTTC
TRBJ1-5 | - | TRBV4-3 | - | CASSQAENQPQHF | TGCGCCAGCAGCCAAGCCGAAAATCAGCCCCAGCATTTT
TRBJ1-1 | - | TRBV7-6 | many | CASSVQTGTEAFF | TGTGCCAGCAGCGTACAAACAGGGACCGAAGCTTTCTTT
TRBJ2-5 | TRBD2 | TRBV6-5 | - | CASSWGLAGVQETQYF | TGTGCCAGCAGTTGGGGTCTAGCGGGGGTACAAGAGACCCAGTACTTC
TRBJ2-7 | - | TRBV15 | many | CATSRDTTGEQYF | TGTGCCACCAGCAGAGATACGACGGGCGAGCAGTACTTC
TRBJ1-2 | TRBD1 | TRBV4-1 | few | CASSLTRTGGSAGYTF | TGCGCCAGCAGCCTAACTCGGACAGGGGGCTCTGCTGGCTACACCTTC
TRBJ2-1 | TRBD2 | TRBV12-5 | few | CASAAGTSGYNEQFF | TGTGCTAGTGCAGCCGGGACTAGCGGCTACAATGAGCAGTTCTTC
TRBJ2-3 | - | TRBV20-1 | few | CSALQLGTQYF | TGCAGTGCTCTCCAACTCGGGACGCAGTATTTT
TRBJ2-2 | - | TRBV21-1 | - | CASSDPGTGFPGELFF | TGTGCCAGCAGCGACCCCGGGACAGGGTTTCCCGGGGAGCTGTTTTTT
TRBJ2-3 | TRBD2 | TRBV6-5 | - | CASSNPNIAGGPMYF | TGTGCCAGCAGTAATCCAAACATAGCGGGGGGGCCCATGTATTTT
TRBJ1-3 | - | TRBV29-1 | many | CSVADPGQGNTIYF | TGCAGCGTTGCAGACCCAGGGCAAGGAAACACCATATATTTT
TRBJ2-1 | - | TRBV5-1 | few | CASSLTAWGEAEQFF | TGCGCCAGCAGCTTGACGGCGTGGGGAGAGGCGGAGCAGTTCTTC
TRBJ1-1 | - | TRBV6-2/TRBV6-3 | - | CASSRQSLNTEAFF | TGTGCCAGCAGTCGACAGAGCCTGAACACTGAAGCTTTCTTT
TRBJ2-5 | TRBD2 | TRBV7-8 | - | CASSGWTSGGVRETQYF | TGTGCCAGCAGCGGGTGGACTAGCGGGGGAGTCAGAGAGACCCAGTACTTC
TRBJ2-2 | - | TRBV7-9 | many | CASSASWRLTNTGELFF | TGTGCCAGCAGCGCCAGCTGGCGCCTCACGAACACCGGGGAGCTGTTTTTT
TRBJ2-1 | TRBD1 | TRBV7-2 | - | CASSTQGQAYNEQFF | TGTGCCAGCAGCACCCAGGGACAGGCCTACAATGAGCAGTTCTTC
TRBJ2-3 | - | TRBV6-6 | - | CASSYAAGRTDTQYF | TGTGCCAGCAGTTACGCGGCAGGCCGCACAGATACGCAGTATTTT
TRBJ2-1 | TRBD1 | TRBV7-6 | many | CASSFGQGSYNEQFF | TGTGCCAGCAGCTTCGGACAGGGCTCCTACAATGAGCAGTTCTTC
TRBJ2-4 | - | TRBV7-9 | - | CASSSGQGGRVYIQYF | TGTGCCAGCAGCTCAGGCCAGGGGGGGCGAGTGTACATTCAGTACTTC
TRBJ1-2 | - | TRBV11-2 | few | CASSLGRARYTF | TGTGCCAGCAGCTTAGGCAGGGCGAGGTACACCTTC
TRBJ2-3 | TRBD2 | TRBV6-5 | - | CASTSPTSGGADTQYF | TGTGCCAGCACCTCCCCGACTAGCGGGGGGGCTGATACGCAGTATTTT
TRBJ2-1 | - | TRBV5-1 | few | CASSLPGEGASNEQFF | TGCGCCAGCAGCTTACCGGGGGAGGGGGCATCGAATGAGCAGTTCTTC
TRBJ2-3 | - | TRBV5-1 | - | CASSLDSAVSTDTQYF | TGCGCCAGCAGCTTGGATTCGGCAGTTAGCACAGATACGCAGTATTTT
TRBJ1-2 | TRBD1 | TRBV5-1 | few | CASSFFSGTGLDYGYTF | TGCGCCAGCAGCTTTTTTTCCGGGACAGGTCTGGACTATGGCTACACCTTC
TRBJ2-2 | - | TRBV24-1 | - | CATSDPGTGELFF | TGTGCCACCAGTGATCCGGGCACCGGGGAGCTGTTTTTT
TRBJ1-5 | TRBD1 | TRBV6-2/TRBV6-3 | - | CASSYSRLTQGRQPQHF | TGTGCCAGCAGTTACTCTCGACTTACACAGGGGCGTCAGCCCCAGCATTTT
TRBJ1-5 | - | TRBV4-1 | few | CASSPQEYQPQHF | TGCGCCAGCAGCCCACAGGAGTATCAGCCCCAGCATTTT
TRBJ2-5 | - | TRBV7-3 | few | CASSREEQETQYF | TGTGCCAGCAGCCGCGAAGAACAAGAGACCCAGTACTTC
TRBJ2-5 | - | TRBV20-1 | few | CSARDGGFQETQYF | TGCAGTGCTAGAGACGGGGGCTTCCAAGAGACCCAGTACTTC
TRBJ2-3 | TRBD2 | TRBV7-2 | few | CASSSRGGRGTDTQYF | TGTGCCAGCAGCTCGCGGGGGGGCCGGGGCACAGATACGCAGTATTTT
TRBJ1-1 | TRBD1 | TRBV27 | - | CASSDRGGAGEAFF | TGTGCCAGCAGCGACAGGGGTGGGGCGGGTGAAGCTTTCTTT
TRBJ2-5 | TRBD1 | TRBV7-7 | many | CASSLAGQGAGETQYF | TGTGCTAGCAGCTTAGCAGGACAGGGGGCCGGAGAGACCCAGTACTTC
TRBJ2-5 | TRBD1 | TRBV7-3 | - | CASSSHPGQQETQYF | TGTGCCAGCAGCTCGCACCCGGGACAGCAAGAGACCCAGTACTTC
TRBJ2-3 | TRBD2 | TRBV7-2 | - | CASGPGGGSIRTQYF | TGTGCCAGCGGCCCCGGCGGGGGTAGCATACGTACGCAGTATTTT
TRBJ2-1 | TRBD2 | TRBV27 | - | CASSGGLAGGIYEQFF | TGTGCCAGCAGTGGGGGATTAGCGGGGGGGATATATGAGCAGTTCTTC
TRBJ1-5 | - | TRBV7-9 | - | CASSTESLNQPQHF | TGTGCCAGCAGCACCGAGTCCCTTAATCAGCCCCAGCATTTT
TRBJ2-2 | TRBD2 | TRBV3-1 | - | CASHPGGGVSGELFF | TGTGCCAGCCACCCCGGGGGGGGAGTCTCCGGGGAGCTGTTTTTT
TRBJ2-3 | TRBD1 | TRBV7-9 | few | CASNKDRGSVDTQYF | TGTGCCAGCAACAAGGACAGGGGGAGTGTTGATACGCAGTATTTT
TRBJ1-2 | TRBD1 | TRBV11-2 | - | CASNPLGTEDGYTF | TGTGCCAGTAACCCTCTTGGGACAGAAGATGGCTACACCTTC
TRBJ2-7 | TRBD2 | TRBV20-1 | many | CSASSLAGGYEQYF | TGCAGTGCTAGTAGTCTAGCGGGGGGCTACGAGCAGTACTTC
TRBJ2-6 | TRBD1 | TRBV4-1 | few | CASSPGTGNSGANVLTF | TGCGCCAGCAGCCCCGGGACAGGGAACTCAGGGGCCAACGTCCTGACTTTC